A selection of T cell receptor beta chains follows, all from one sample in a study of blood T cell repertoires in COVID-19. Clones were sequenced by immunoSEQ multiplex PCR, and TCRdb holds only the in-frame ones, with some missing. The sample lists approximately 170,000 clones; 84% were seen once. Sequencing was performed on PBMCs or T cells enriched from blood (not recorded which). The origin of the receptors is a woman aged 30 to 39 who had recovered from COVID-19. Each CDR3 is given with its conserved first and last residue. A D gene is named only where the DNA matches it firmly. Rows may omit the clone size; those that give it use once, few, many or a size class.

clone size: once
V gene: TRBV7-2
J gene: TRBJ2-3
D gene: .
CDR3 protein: CASSLISRATDTQYF
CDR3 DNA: TGTGCCAGCAGCTTAATAAGCAGGGCCACAGATACGCAGTATTTT

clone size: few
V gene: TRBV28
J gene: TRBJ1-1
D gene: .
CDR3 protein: CASSRGAGLTEAFF
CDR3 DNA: TGTGCCAGCAGCCGAGGCGCAGGGTTGACTGAAGCTTTCTTT

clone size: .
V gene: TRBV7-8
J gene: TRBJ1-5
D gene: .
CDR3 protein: CASSLGPSSNQPQHF
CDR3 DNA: TGTGCCAGCAGCTTAGGGCCCTCTAGCAATCAGCCCCAGCATTTT

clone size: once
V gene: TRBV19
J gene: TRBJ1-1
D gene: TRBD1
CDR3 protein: CASSIDSLSKTGSTEAFF
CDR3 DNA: TGTGCCAGTAGTATAGATTCTCTTTCAAAGACAGGGAGCACTGAAGCTTTCTTT

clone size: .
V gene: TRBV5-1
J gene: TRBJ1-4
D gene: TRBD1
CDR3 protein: CASSTRGQGGNEKLFF
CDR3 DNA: TGCGCCAGCAGCACTAGGGGACAGGGCGGGAATGAAAAACTGTTTTTT

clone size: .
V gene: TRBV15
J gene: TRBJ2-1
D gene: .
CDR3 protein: CATSRDIPPLGAANEQFF
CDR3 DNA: TGTGCCACCAGCAGAGATATCCCGCCCTTGGGAGCGGCCAATGAGCAGTTCTTC

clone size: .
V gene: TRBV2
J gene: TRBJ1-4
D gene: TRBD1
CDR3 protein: CASSPRQGVGEKLFF
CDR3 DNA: TGTGCCAGCAGCCCCCGGCAGGGGGTAGGGGAAAAACTGTTTTTT

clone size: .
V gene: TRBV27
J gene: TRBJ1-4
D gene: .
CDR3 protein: CASSPRARIEKLFF
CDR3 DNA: TGTGCCAGCAGTCCGAGGGCCCGAATCGAAAAACTGTTTTTT

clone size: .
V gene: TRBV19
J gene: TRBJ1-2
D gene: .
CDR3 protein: CASSIRGGDFYGYTF
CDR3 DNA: TGTGCCAGTAGTATTCGGGGCGGGGACTTCTATGGCTACACCTTC

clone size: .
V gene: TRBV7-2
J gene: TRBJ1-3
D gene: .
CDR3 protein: CASTLKTGYSGNTIYF
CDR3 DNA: TGTGCCAGCACCTTAAAAACAGGGTACTCTGGAAACACCATATATTTT

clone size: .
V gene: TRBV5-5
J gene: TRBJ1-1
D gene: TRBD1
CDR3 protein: CASSSIPGQGSTEAFF
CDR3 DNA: TGTGCCAGCAGCTCTATACCGGGACAGGGGTCCACTGAAGCTTTCTTT

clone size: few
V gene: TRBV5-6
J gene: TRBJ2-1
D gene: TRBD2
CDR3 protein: CASSLLASGLSYNEQFF
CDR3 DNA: TGTGCCAGCAGCTTGTTGGCTAGCGGGCTCTCCTACAATGAGCAGTTCTTC